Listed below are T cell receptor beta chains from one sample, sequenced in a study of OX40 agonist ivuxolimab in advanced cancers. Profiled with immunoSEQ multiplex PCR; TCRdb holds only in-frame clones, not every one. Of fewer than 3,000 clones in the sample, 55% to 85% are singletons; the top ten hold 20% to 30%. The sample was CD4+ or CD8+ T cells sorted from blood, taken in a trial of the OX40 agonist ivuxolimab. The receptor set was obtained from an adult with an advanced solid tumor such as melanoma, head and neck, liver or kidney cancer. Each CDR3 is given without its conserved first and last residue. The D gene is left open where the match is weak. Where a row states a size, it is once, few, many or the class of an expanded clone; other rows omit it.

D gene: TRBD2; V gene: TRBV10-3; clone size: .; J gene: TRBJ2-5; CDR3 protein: ATREWTSGRGQETQY
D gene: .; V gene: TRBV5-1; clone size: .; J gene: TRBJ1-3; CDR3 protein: ASSLPPGSVNTIY
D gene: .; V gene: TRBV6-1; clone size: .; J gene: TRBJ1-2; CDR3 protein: ASSEVGEGGYT
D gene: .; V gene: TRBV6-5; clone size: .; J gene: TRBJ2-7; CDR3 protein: ASTQYPFDEQY
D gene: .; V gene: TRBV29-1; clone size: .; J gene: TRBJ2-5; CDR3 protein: SVELGEQY
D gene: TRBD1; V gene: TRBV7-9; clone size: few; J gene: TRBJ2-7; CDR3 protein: ASSPPGQGAYEWQY
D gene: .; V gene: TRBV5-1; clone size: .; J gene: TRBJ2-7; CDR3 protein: ASSLDSGLDEQY
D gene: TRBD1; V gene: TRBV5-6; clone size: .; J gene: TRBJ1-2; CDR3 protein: ASSLDLGQEVYGYT
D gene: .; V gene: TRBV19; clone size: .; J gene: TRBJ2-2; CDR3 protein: ASSIEYTNTGELF
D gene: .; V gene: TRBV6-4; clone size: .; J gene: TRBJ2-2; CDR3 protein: ASSDRVDGELF
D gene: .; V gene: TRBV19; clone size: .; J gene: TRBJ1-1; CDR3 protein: ASSIGQNTEAF
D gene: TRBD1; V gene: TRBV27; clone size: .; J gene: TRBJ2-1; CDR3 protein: ASSPRQGSNNEQF
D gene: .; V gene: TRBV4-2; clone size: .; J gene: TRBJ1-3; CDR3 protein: ASSSEQSSGNTIY
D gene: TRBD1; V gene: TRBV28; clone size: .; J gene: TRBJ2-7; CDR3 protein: ASSLGVTGISYEQY